Below, 15 T cell receptor beta chains from the same sample are listed, as sequenced in a study of blood T cell repertoires in COVID-19. Data came from immunoSEQ multiplex PCR; TCRdb stores just in-frame clones and leaves some out. The data hold 71,000 or so clones, with about 79% observed a single time. The source material was peripheral blood. Source of these receptors: a man in his 70s with acute or convalescent COVID-19.

V gene TRBV24-1 combines with J gene TRBJ1-5; D not resolved. This CDR3 is 14 amino acids long. V dropped 3 bases and J dropped 7 bases, with 12 bases sitting between them. Germline V gives CDR1 KGHDR, CDR2 SFDVKD. The DNA of the CDR3 is TGTGCCACCAGTGATACCAGGAACGTGCAGCCCCAGCATTTT. Its protein product is CATSDTRNVQPQHF.

V gene TRBV3-1 (or the pseudogene TRBV3-2) combines with J gene TRBJ2-6, with TRBD1 matching 7 bases. The CDR3 length is 17 residues. Trimming at V came to 3 bases and at J to 0 bases, leaving 5 bases not matched to a gene. Germline V CDR1 and CDR2: LGHDT, YNNKEL (reference sequence). The CDR3 region has the DNA TGTGCCAGCAGCCACGGGACAGACCTCTCTGGGGCCAACGTCCTGACTTTC. Translated, it gives CASSHGTDLSGANVLTF.

A remark on this clone: This sample also contains other DNA sequences that code for the same CDR3. The chain's CDR3 is CASSLVSGNSPLHF. The DNA for the CDR3 is TGCGCCAGCAGCTTGGTGTCCGGGAATTCACCCCTCCACTTT. The J gene is TRBJ1-6, the V gene TRBV5-1; no reliable D call. Germline CDR1 and CDR2: SGHRS and YFSETQ. This CDR3 spans 14 amino acids. Deletions cut 0 bases from V and 7 bases from J, with 8 bases between.

The chain uses TRBV18 and TRBJ1-2; no reliable D call. The CDR3 loop spans 15 amino acids. V lost 0 bases and J lost 3, with 11 bases in between. Germline values: CDR1 KGHSH, CDR2 LQKENI. The DNA of the CDR3 is TGTGCCAGCTCACCACCGGTAAAGGGAGACTATGGCTACACCTTC. It translates to CASSPPVKGDYGYTF. Drawing the rest from reference TRBV18 and TRBJ1-2, the complete variable domain is NAGVMQNPRHLVRRRGQEARLRCSPMKGHSHVYWYRQLPEEGLKFMVYLQKENIIDESGMPKERFSAEFPKEGPSILRIQQVVRGDSAAYFCASSPPVKGDYGYTFGSGTRLTVV.

The chain links TRBV5-6 to TRBJ2-1; the match to TRBD1 covers 7 bases. Germline V gene sequence: CDR1 SGHDT, CDR2 YYEEEE. V was pared by 0 bases and J by 14 bases, with 20 bases of the junction left unmatched. The CDR3 sequence is 17 residues long. Here the CDR3 reads CASSLESGGQAPSPKFF. The CDR3 DNA sequence: TGTGCCAGCAGCTTGGAGAGTGGAGGACAGGCCCCCTCACCGAAGTTCTTC. Complete variable domain (other parts from reference TRBV5-6 and TRBJ2-1): DAGVTQSPTHLIKTRGQQVTLRCSPKSGHDTVSWYQQALGQGPQFIFQYYEEEERQRGNFPDRFSGHQFPNYSSELNVNALLLGDSALYLCASSLESGGQAPSPKFFGPGTRLTVL.

The genes are TRBV2 and TRBJ2-5; a possible D gene is TRBD1 (5 bases). The CDR3 totals 14 residues. Germline V gene data show CDR1 as SNHLY and CDR2 as FYNNEI. V lost 2 bases to trimming and J lost 6 bases, with 13 bases between them. CDR3 sequence (DNA): TGTGCCAGCAGTGAAAGGGGAACAAGGAAGACCCAGTACTTC. Its translation is CASSERGTRKTQYF.

The chain has TRBV5-6 and TRBJ2-7; D is unresolved. Germline loops: CDR1 SGHDT, CDR2 YYEEEE. V lost 1 base, J lost 4 bases, and 6 bases lay in between. CDR3 length: 12 amino acids. CDR3 in amino acids: CASSLSSYEQYF. Here the CDR3 DNA reads TGTGCCAGCAGCTTGAGTAGTTACGAGCAGTACTTC.

This chain links TRBV11-2 with TRBJ2-7; 8 bases are a match to TRBD2. Germline CDR1 reads SGHAT; CDR2 reads FQNNGV. The CDR3 runs 14 residues. Trimming at V came to 4 bases and at J to 4 bases, leaving 6 bases not matched to a gene. This CDR3 is CASSSLAGRYEQYF. The CDR3 nucleotides read TGTGCCAGCAGCTCCTTAGCGGGACGATACGAGCAGTACTTC.

This clone was counted many times. The CDR3 nucleotides read TGTGCCAGCAGCGGACAAACAGGGGGCGAGTATGGCTACACCTTC. It codes for CASSGQTGGEYGYTF. This chain links TRBV9 with TRBJ1-2, with 9 nucleotides matching TRBD1. J lost 5 bases, V lost 3 bases, and 8 bases had no gene match. Germline values: CDR1 SGDLS, CDR2 YYNGEE. The CDR3 sequence is 15 residues long. The full variable domain, its missing parts supplied by reference TRBV9 and TRBJ1-2, is DSGVTQTPKHLITATGQRVTLRCSPRSGDLSVYWYQQSLDQGLQFLIQYYNGEERAKGNILERFSAQQFPDLHSELNLSSLELGDSALYFCASSGQTGGEYGYTFGSGTRLTVV.

The V gene is TRBV27, the J gene TRBJ2-5, with 7 nucleotides matching TRBD2. The CDR3 spans 19 residues. The V segment lost 3 bases and the J segment 2 bases; nucleotides outside the gene matches: 18. Germline assignment: CDR1 MNHEY and CDR2 SMNVEV (reference sequence). The CDR3 coding sequence is TGTGCCAGCAGTTTGCGACCCTTCTCGGGAGGCTCCGAACAAGAGACCCAGTACTTC. Translating gives CASSLRPFSGGSEQETQYF.

CDR3: CASSPRQGSTEAFF. The CDR3 region has the DNA TGTGCCAGCAGTCCTAGACAGGGGTCCACGGAAGCTTTCTTT. The chain employs TRBV6-5 and TRBJ1-1; TRBD1 agrees at 8 bases. J was trimmed by 8 bases and V by 5 bases; bases with no gene match: 10. In germline, CDR1 is MNHEY, CDR2 SVGAGI. The CDR3 totals 14 residues.

V is TRBV6-1 and J is TRBJ2-5; 7 bases agree with TRBD2. The CDR3 loop spans 15 amino acids. The germline gives CDR1 MNHNS, CDR2 SASEGT. The J segment lost 3 bases and the V segment lost 1 base, leaving 5 bases of the junction unmatched. Here the CDR3 reads CASSEGAAGEETQYF. In DNA form, the CDR3 reads TGTGCCAGCAGTGAAGGAGCGGCGGGAGAAGAGACCCAGTACTTC.

The chain has TRBV12-3 or TRBV12-4 and TRBJ1-2; 8 bases are shared with TRBD1. The CDR3 extends over 13 amino acids. The J segment lost 6 bases and the V segment lost 5 bases, leaving 5 bases of the junction unmatched. CDR3 DNA sequence: TGTGCCAGCAGTAATGACAGGGGTAATGGCTACACCTTC. Amino acids: CASSNDRGNGYTF.

CDR3 DNA: TGTGCCAGCAGCTCCGGAGGGAGGGGCACTGAAGCTTTCTTT. It specifies CASSSGGRGTEAFF. This chain uses TRBV7-2 with TRBJ1-1, with TRBD1 as a possible D gene (5 bases). Germline V gene lookup returns CDR1 SGHTA and CDR2 FQGNSA. Trimming removed 4 bases from V and 4 bases from J, with 13 bases in between. The CDR3 runs 14 residues.

The chain joins TRBV24-1 to TRBJ2-1, with D perhaps TRBD2 (6 bases). V lost 10 bases, J lost 3 bases, and 12 bases lay in between. This CDR3 has 13 amino acids. Germline values: CDR1 KGHDR, CDR2 SFDVKD. The CDR3 DNA is TGTGCCACTTGGGACTCGCTCTACAATGAGCAGTTCTTC. This translates into CATWDSLYNEQFF.